This T cell receptor beta chain was sequenced in a study of OX40 agonist ivuxolimab in advanced cancers. CDR3 size: 13 residues. Germline CDR1 reads MNHEY; CDR2 reads SMNVEV (reference sequence). The V gene end was trimmed by 2 bases and the J gene end by 4 bases; junction bases not matched to a gene: 0. Sequencing was performed with immunoSEQ multiplex PCR; in TCRdb, only in-frame clones are kept and a portion is missing. This table has tens of thousands of clones, 89% appearing once. This TCR came from an adult with an advanced solid tumor such as melanoma, head and neck, liver or kidney cancer. This rearrangement joins TRBV27 to TRBJ2-3; 7 bases map to TRBD1. Sequenced here: CD4+ or CD8+ T cells sorted from blood, sampled in a trial of the OX40 agonist ivuxolimab. The CDR3 sequence is CASSLQGADTQYF. In DNA form, the CDR3 reads TGTGCCAGCAGTTTACAGGGGGCAGATACGCAGTATTTT.